The sequence of this TCR beta chain was determined in a study of blood T cell repertoires in COVID-19. Profiling relied on immunoSEQ multiplex PCR, and the TCRdb table lists in-frame clones only, not all of them. This sample has about 42,000 clones, with approximately 91% found just once. Sequenced material: peripheral blood. This sequence was found in a human donor in a cohort sampled during active COVID-19.

Here the CDR3 reads CASSGTGHSNQPQHF. DNA for the CDR3: TGTGCCAGCAGTGGGACAGGTCATAGCAATCAGCCCCAGCATTTT. V gene TRBV6-6 combines with J gene TRBJ1-5, with TRBD1 identical over 8 bases. CDR1 and CDR2 (germline): MNHNY, SVGAGI (reference sequence). This CDR3 contains 15 residues. Trimming removed 5 bases from V and 0 bases from J; junction bases left unmatched: 3.